These 24 T cell receptor beta chains were all obtained from the same sample, sequenced in a study of OX40 agonist ivuxolimab in advanced cancers. Sequencing was performed with immunoSEQ multiplex PCR; in TCRdb, only in-frame clones are kept and a portion is missing. Counted here are some 63,000 clones, roughly 84% occurring once; the ten biggest clones make up 27%. The sequencing used CD4+ or CD8+ T cells sorted from blood, collected in a trial of the OX40 agonist ivuxolimab. These receptors were taken from an adult with an advanced solid tumor such as melanoma, head and neck, liver or kidney cancer.

The chain carries TRBV7-9 and TRBJ1-2; D is ambiguous. V gave up 5 bases and J gave up 0 bases, with 7 bases separating them. The germline gives CDR1 SEHNR, CDR2 FQNEAQ (reference sequence). The CDR3 spans 13 residues. The CDR3 nucleotides read TGTGCCAGCAGCCGTGACACTAACTATGGCTACACCTTC. Residues: CASSRDTNYGYTF.

The sample holds a few counts of this clone. V usage is TRBV19 and J usage is TRBJ2-2; 12 positions agree with TRBD1. The J segment lost 6 bases and the V segment lost 3 bases, leaving 5 bases of the junction unmatched. CDR3 length equals 16 residues. CDR1 is LNHDA and CDR2 is SQIVND in the germline V gene (reference sequence). CDR3 amino acids: CASSIPRDRGPGELFF. In DNA, the CDR3 is TGTGCCAGTAGTATTCCCCGGGACAGGGGGCCCGGGGAGCTGTTTTTT.

CDR3 amino acids: CASSPLKGQGATNEKLFF. Here the CDR3 DNA reads TGCGCCAGCAGCCCATTAAAGGGACAGGGAGCAACTAATGAAAAACTGTTTTTT. The V gene is TRBV4-1, the J gene TRBJ1-4; 9 bases agree with TRBD1. CDR3 length: 18 residues. J was trimmed by 0 bases and V by 4 bases; bases with no gene match: 9. Per the germline V gene, CDR1 is MGHRA and CDR2 is YSYEKL.

This chain links TRBV5-5 with TRBJ1-1; the D is unclear. CDR1 and CDR2 (germline): SGHKS, YYEKEE (reference sequence). Trimming shortened V by 4 bases and J by 0 bases, and 10 bases separated the two germline ends. This CDR3 has 14 residues. In DNA, the CDR3 is TGTGCCAGCAGCCTCCGGGTTCTGAACACTGAAGCTTTCTTT. This codes for CASSLRVLNTEAFF.

This chain links TRBV21-1 with TRBJ2-3; TRBD2, the table's D call, lacks a check against the DNA. TRBV21-1 is shown as a pseudogene. This CDR3 has 16 residues. This CDR3 reads CASSKREVGFADTQYF. CDR3 coding DNA: TGTGCCAGCAGCAAAAGGGAGGTGGGGTTCGCAGATACGCAGTATTTT.

J is TRBJ2-5 and V is TRBV5-1; tentative D call: TRBD1 (6 bases). The CDR3 is 14 amino acids. Between the trimmed V and J ends, which lost 4 bases and 2 bases, there was a span of 12 bases. In germline, CDR1 is SGHRS, CDR2 YFSETQ. CDR3: CASSLGQPQETQYF. The CDR3, as DNA: TGCGCCAGCAGCCTAGGACAGCCGCAAGAGACCCAGTACTTC.

This chain connects TRBV15 to TRBJ2-2; 10 bases line up with TRBD1. The CDR3 spans 16 residues. V lost 0 bases and J lost 5; bases outside the gene matches: 3. Germline assignment: CDR1 LNHNV and CDR2 YYDKDF (reference sequence). The CDR3 coding sequence is TGTGCCACCAGCAGAGAGAGACAGGGGGCTACCGGGGAGCTGTTTTTT. It codes for CATSRERQGATGELFF.

This chain links TRBV4-1 with TRBJ1-3; D is perhaps TRBD1 (5 bases). Germline V CDR1 and CDR2: MGHRA, YSYEKL. This CDR3 spans 14 amino acids. The V end lost 0 bases, the J end lost 5 bases, and 8 bases lay between the germline ends. CDR3 in DNA: TGCGCCAGCAGCCAAGACCCAGGGAGAAACACCATATATTTT. It specifies CASSQDPGRNTIYF.

This clone was detected only a few times. The J gene is TRBJ2-3, the V gene TRBV10-3; D unclear. The germline V gene has CDR1 ENHRY and CDR2 SYGVKD. CDR3 size: 15 residues. Trimming pared 2 bases from V and 0 bases from J, leaving 9 bases between. CDR3 sequence (DNA): TGTGCCATCAGTGAGACAAGCTTCAGCACAGATACGCAGTATTTT. Protein: CAISETSFSTDTQYF.

V gene TRBV5-5 combines with J gene TRBJ2-7; D is unresolved. The V gene lost 3 bases and the J gene lost 0 bases, with 10 bases spanning the gap. The CDR3 has 14 amino acids. Germline CDR1 and CDR2: SGHKS and YYEKEE (reference sequence). CDR3 protein: CASSSLVNSYEQYF. In DNA, the CDR3 is TGTGCCAGCAGCTCCTTGGTAAACTCCTACGAGCAGTACTTC. Supplemented by reference TRBV5-5 and TRBJ2-7, the full variable domain reads DAGVTQSPTHLIKTRGQQVTLRCSPISGHKSVSWYQQVLGQGPQFIFQYYEKEERGRGNFPDRFSARQFPNYSSELNVNALLLGDSALYLCASSSLVNSYEQYFGPGTRLTVT.

This chain uses TRBV9 with TRBJ1-3; D remains unclear. The germline gives CDR1 SGDLS, CDR2 YYNGEE. Trimming cost V 1 base and J 0 bases, with 5 bases left between them. The CDR3 contains 14 residues. CDR3: CASSVQNSGNTIYF. CDR3 nucleotide sequence: TGTGCCAGCAGCGTACAAAACTCTGGAAACACCATATATTTT.

The V gene is TRBV6-1, the J gene TRBJ2-2; no reliable D call. Trimming left V 7 bases short and J 0 bases short, with 12 bases between. Germline V gene data show CDR1 as MNHNS and CDR2 as SASEGT. The CDR3 consists of 15 residues. Written as DNA, the CDR3 is TGTGCCAGCAAGGTTTTGCAGGCGAACACCGGGGAGCTGTTTTTT. This codes for CASKVLQANTGELFF.

The chain joins TRBV6-6 to TRBJ1-2, with D hard to call. V shed 3 bases and J shed 5 bases, with 16 bases lying between them. The CDR3 runs to 15 residues. Germline V CDR1 and CDR2: MNHNY, SVGAGI (reference sequence). The CDR3 loop reads CASSYLEAGKYGYTF. CDR3 sequence (DNA): TGTGCCAGCAGTTATTTGGAGGCGGGGAAATATGGCTACACCTTC.

The J gene is TRBJ1-5, the V gene TRBV19; D gene unclear. The CDR3 is 13 amino acids. Germline V lookup: CDR1 LNHDA, CDR2 SQIVND (reference sequence). V lost 3 bases and J lost 4, with 7 bases in between. In DNA form, the CDR3 reads TGTGCCAGTAGTATTACAGAGAATCAGCCCCAGCATTTT. As protein: CASSITENQPQHF.

The rearrangement uses TRBV12-1 and TRBJ1-4; no check of the table's D call, TRBD1, against the DNA was made. TRBV12-1 is given as a pseudogene. The CDR3 is made up of 17 amino acids. This chain's CDR3 is CASSLGQGAEGNEKLFF. DNA for the CDR3: TGTGCCAGCAGCCTGGGACAGGGGGCGGAGGGTAATGAAAAACTGTTTTTT.

This CDR3 is CASSSSGALNTEAFF. The CDR3 nucleotides read TGTGCCAGTAGTTCCTCAGGGGCGTTGAACACTGAAGCTTTCTTT. This chain links TRBV19 with TRBJ1-1, with D possibly matching TRBD1 (6 bases). The CDR3 has 15 residues. Trimming stripped 5 bases from V and 0 bases from J, with 13 bases between. Germline CDR1 reads LNHDA; CDR2 reads SQIVND (reference sequence). The full variable domain, in which reference TRBV19 and TRBJ1-1 provide the parts outside the CDR3, is DGGITQSPKYLFRKEGQNVTLSCEQNLNHDAMYWYRQDPGQGLRLIYYSQIVNDFQKGDIAEGYSVSREKKESFPLTVTSAQKNPTAFYLCASSSSGALNTEAFFGQGTRLTVV.

V gene TRBV19 combines with J gene TRBJ1-2; tentatively, D is TRBD1 (5 bases). The V end lost 3 bases, the J end lost 6 bases, and 14 bases lay between the germline ends. This CDR3 contains 14 residues. Germline V gene sequence: CDR1 LNHDA, CDR2 SQIVND (reference sequence). The CDR3 coding sequence is TGTGCCAGTAGTATCCTCAGGGTTGAGAATGGCTACACCTTC. It translates to CASSILRVENGYTF.

The chain uses TRBV27 and TRBJ1-3; D not resolved. The CDR3 contains 15 residues. V dropped 3 bases and J dropped 8 bases, with 17 bases sitting between them. CDR1 MNHEY and CDR2 SMNVEV come from the germline V gene (reference sequence). For the CDR3, the DNA is TGTGCCAGCAGTTTGACCGGTCTGTCTGCGGACACCATATATTTT. This gives the protein CASSLTGLSADTIYF.

The gene calls are TRBV18 and TRBJ2-7, with D possibly TRBD2 on 5 matching bases. The germline V gene has CDR1 KGHSH and CDR2 LQKENI. CDR3 size: 14 residues. Trimming cost V 2 bases and J 0 bases, with 8 bases left between them. The CDR3 reads CASSPTGSSYEQYF. For the CDR3, the DNA is TGTGCCAGCTCACCAACGGGAAGCTCCTACGAGCAGTACTTC.

This clone was detected only a few times. The genes are TRBV5-1 and TRBJ1-2; D gene unclear. Trimming removed 0 bases at V and 2 bases at J, with 11 bases between. Germline CDR1 SGHRS, CDR2 YFSETQ. The CDR3 consists of 15 residues. In DNA form, the CDR3 reads TGCGCCAGCAGCTTGGTAGGCTCAGGAAACTATGGCTACACCTTC. It is translated as CASSLVGSGNYGYTF.

The V and J genes are TRBV7-6 and TRBJ1-5; no clear D. V lost 1 base to trimming and J lost 1 base, with 11 bases between them. This CDR3 has 16 amino acids. The germline V gene encodes CDR1 SGHVS and CDR2 FNYEAQ. This CDR3 is CASSLGAGFSNQPQHF. The CDR3 DNA sequence: TGTGCCAGCAGCTTAGGGGCAGGATTCAGCAATCAGCCCCAGCATTTT. Looking up the rest from reference TRBV7-6 and TRBJ1-5 gives the full variable domain: GAGVSQSPRYKVTKRGQDVALRCDPISGHVSLYWYRQALGQGPEFLTYFNYEAQQDKSGLPNDRFSAERPEGSISTLTIQRTEQRDSAMYRCASSLGAGFSNQPQHFGDGTRLSIL.

This clone occurred once. The CDR3 here is CSALGRKNTDTQYF. The CDR3 bases are TGCAGCGCTTTGGGCCGAAAAAACACAGATACGCAGTATTTT. The genes are TRBV29-1 and TRBJ2-3; D ambiguous. CDR1 is SQVTM, CDR2 ANQGSEA, per germline. V was clipped by 7 bases and J by 2 bases, with 16 bases between them. The CDR3 contains 14 residues.

The V gene is TRBV7-2, the J gene TRBJ1-3, with D possibly being TRBD1 (5 bases). This CDR3 is built from 17 residues. In germline, CDR1 is SGHTA, CDR2 FQGNSA. The V end lost 2 bases, the J end lost 4 bases, and 18 bases lay between the germline ends. CDR3 nucleotide sequence: TGTGCCAGCAGCTTAATCAGGCCGGGGGAGGGCGGAAACACCATATATTTT. Translating it yields CASSLIRPGEGGNTIYF.

V usage is TRBV10-3 and J usage is TRBJ1-2, with D possibly being TRBD1 (6 bases). This CDR3 has 15 residues. The germline V gene has CDR1 ENHRY and CDR2 SYGVKD. Trimming took off 0 bases at V and 4 bases at J, with 12 bases between the two ends. CDR3 sequence (DNA): TGTGCCATCAGTGAGTCCTGGGGGCGCGTCTATGGCTACACCTTC. It is translated as CAISESWGRVYGYTF.